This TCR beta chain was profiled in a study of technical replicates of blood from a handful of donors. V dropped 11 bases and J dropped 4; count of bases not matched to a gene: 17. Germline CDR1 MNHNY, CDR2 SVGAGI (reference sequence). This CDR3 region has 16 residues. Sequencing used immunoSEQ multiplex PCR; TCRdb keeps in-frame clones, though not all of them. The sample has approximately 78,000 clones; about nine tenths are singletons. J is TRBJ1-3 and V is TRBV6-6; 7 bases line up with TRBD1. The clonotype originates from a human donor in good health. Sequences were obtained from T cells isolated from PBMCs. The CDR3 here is CAHSLRQGGNGNTIYF. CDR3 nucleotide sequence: TGTGCCCACAGCCTAAGACAGGGTGGGAACGGAAACACCATATATTTT.